This T cell receptor beta chain is drawn from a study of T cells in tuberculosis (dated by TCRdb to 2017 to 2018). Some background on the complete study: To characterize T cells specific for the mycobacterial lipid antigen glucose monomycolate (GMM), the study used CD1B tetramers together with high-throughput TCR immunosequencing. With 9 to 11 people per group, a South African clinical cohort compared IGRA-negative adolescents, IGRA-positive adolescents with latent tuberculosis, and adults with active tuberculosis. What the study reported, not specific to this receptor: Shorter CDR3-alpha lengths in active tuberculosis patients partly drove the smaller NN-distances, and the TCR-beta difference was not statistically significant. With the diverse GMM-specific repertoire as input, a classifier achieved 85% to 90% accuracy (AUROC 0.90), whereas GEM motif frequencies as input gave more than 55% accuracy. Active tuberculosis TCR-alpha repertoires showed smaller mean NN-distances to GMM-specific TCRs than IGRA-negative controls, suggesting clonal expansion of these TCRs. Clinical samples were selected based on the availability of cryopreserved specimens, with adults included as active tuberculosis cases and adolescents included as controls.

TCR libraries were generated with the immunoSEQ multiplex PCR assay, using TCR-beta and/or TCR-alpha/delta assays for each sample. The amplified TCR libraries were sequenced using the Illumina high-throughput platform. The published analysis was carried out like this. Clustering and dimensionality reduction relied on pairwise TCRdist distances among GMM-specific receptors from T cells that were either sorted ex vivo or expanded in vitro. Each clinical repertoire received a mean NN-distance score, defined as the average TCRdist to the nearest 10% of tetramer-positive reference sequences. GEM TCR motif frequency was calculated as the fraction of unique TCRs that matched known GEM sequences in V/J usage and CDR3 length. Linear discriminant analysis with leave-one-out cross-validation, implemented in scikit-learn, was used to classify active tuberculosis. Sourced from immuneACCESS, this table was stored by TCRdb with only in-frame sequences that have V and J called. A share of the clones is absent; for the studies checked, an unresolved V gene accounts for under half, and the remainder has no known explanation. That table supplies the V and J calls and clone size; D and trimming were determined from the DNA. The sample profile shows tens of thousands of clones; 85% to 95% of them were found once. In total, the top ten clones hold roughly 7% of the sample.

CDR1 and CDR2 (LGHNT, FRNRAP) derive from the germline V gene. Its CDR3 holds 15 amino acids, cysteine through phenylalanine. Here the CDR3 DNA is all that survives: 45 bases in frame from base 1. The germline V and J ends show losses of 6 bases and 9 bases respectively, and no gene match explains 12 bases of the junction. At study entry, a tuberculin skin test and the QuantiFERON-TB GOLD In-Tube IGRA were used to screen adolescents for latent tuberculosis infection. Immunosequencing was performed on unsorted cryopreserved PBMC, with 90,000 to 100,000 T cells per clinical donor covered on average. Eleven high schools in the Worcester region of the Western Cape, South Africa, served as enrollment sites for adolescents aged 12 to 18 years. About 10 M. tuberculosis-infected adolescents and roughly 10 uninfected adolescents were selected, with the two groups matched for age and sex. Adolescent PBMC were isolated from freshly drawn heparinized blood by density centrifugation and cryopreserved.

As concerns this clone: The clone's antigen remains unknown. The record has no base qualities; no much larger clone is one base away.

The sample consisted of PBMCs. This receptor was taken from a donor between 10 and 35 years old with latent tuberculosis or without tuberculosis infection. The V and J genes are TRBV12-5 and TRBJ1-3, and 9 junctional nucleotides match TRBD1. The sequenced DNA is TGTGCTAGTGGCCGCGGTCCGGGACAGGGAGGCACCATATATTTT. The encoded protein is CASGRGPGQGGTIYF.